The rows below give T cell receptor beta chains drawn from one sample of a study of Graves' ophthalmopathy and Graves' hyperthyroidism. TCRdb reprocessed the multiplex PCR reads with MiXCR, giving one entry per CDR3 protein. In the table there are about 600,000 distinct CDR3 sequences, 39% of which are singletons. The sample taken for sequencing was peripheral blood or thyroid tissue (not recorded which). The source of these receptors is an adult man with Graves' hyperthyroidism. Both conserved end residues are part of each CDR3. D genes are given only for firm matches. Only some rows state a clone size, as once, few, many or a class for expanded clones.

J gene: TRBJ1-2
D gene: -
clone size: many
V gene: TRBV9
CDR3 DNA: TGTGCCAGCAGCGTAGCAACAGGGACCTATGGCTACACCTTC
CDR3 protein: CASSVATGTYGYTF

J gene: TRBJ1-1
D gene: -
clone size: many
V gene: TRBV6-1
CDR3 DNA: TGTGCCAGCCATCGGGGGGTCACTGAAGCTTTCTTT
CDR3 protein: CASHRGVTEAFF

J gene: TRBJ1-1
D gene: -
clone size: many
V gene: TRBV29-1
CDR3 DNA: TGCAGCGTTGAAGATCTTCAGGGACACCCTCGGAACACTGAAGCTTTCTTT
CDR3 protein: CSVEDLQGHPRNTEAFF

J gene: TRBJ2-7
D gene: -
clone size: many
V gene: TRBV19
CDR3 DNA: TGTGCCAGTAGTATAGGACAGGACTACGAGCAGTACTTC
CDR3 protein: CASSIGQDYEQYF

J gene: TRBJ2-7
D gene: TRBD1
clone size: -
V gene: TRBV29-1
CDR3 DNA: TGCAGCGTGGGGAGACAGGGTTCCGAGCAGTACTTC
CDR3 protein: CSVGRQGSEQYF

J gene: TRBJ1-2
D gene: -
clone size: many
V gene: TRBV29-1
CDR3 DNA: TGCAGCGTTGGCGGGGTCTATGGCTACACCTTC
CDR3 protein: CSVGGVYGYTF

J gene: TRBJ2-3
D gene: TRBD2
clone size: -
V gene: TRBV20-1
CDR3 DNA: TGCGGTGCTAGAGCGCGGGGGGTATCTAGCACAGATACGCAGTATTTT
CDR3 protein: CGARARGVSSTDTQYF

J gene: TRBJ2-7
D gene: -
clone size: -
V gene: TRBV2
CDR3 DNA: TGTGCCATCAGTTGGGGCCAGGGCCAAACCTACGAGCAGTACTTC
CDR3 protein: CAISWGQGQTYEQYF

J gene: TRBJ2-7
D gene: -
clone size: many
V gene: TRBV20-1
CDR3 DNA: TGCAGTGCTAGAGACAACTACGAGCAGTACTTC
CDR3 protein: CSARDNYEQYF

J gene: TRBJ2-5
D gene: -
clone size: -
V gene: TRBV2
CDR3 DNA: TGTGCCAGCAGTGAAGACGGGGCACAGCAGACCCAGTACTTC
CDR3 protein: CASSEDGAQQTQYF

J gene: TRBJ2-7
D gene: -
clone size: many
V gene: TRBV27
CDR3 DNA: TGTGCCAGCAGTCGCGGACAGACTGAGCAGTACTTC
CDR3 protein: CASSRGQTEQYF

J gene: TRBJ2-5
D gene: -
clone size: -
V gene: TRBV29-1
CDR3 DNA: TGCAGCGGTGGGACAGAGACCCAGTACTTC
CDR3 protein: CSGGTETQYF

J gene: TRBJ1-1
D gene: TRBD1
clone size: -
V gene: TRBV29-1
CDR3 DNA: TGCAGCTCTGAACAGGGGGTCGTTTGGAACACTGAAGCTTTCTTT
CDR3 protein: CSSEQGVVWNTEAFF

J gene: TRBJ2-7
D gene: -
clone size: -
V gene: TRBV10-3
CDR3 DNA: TGTGCCATCCTTACGGAGGCCTCCGAGCAGTACTTC
CDR3 protein: CAILTEASEQYF

J gene: TRBJ1-2
D gene: -
clone size: -
V gene: TRBV18
CDR3 DNA: TGTGCCAGCTCACCACCGGCGCCAGGGGATGGCTACACCTTC
CDR3 protein: CASSPPAPGDGYTF

J gene: TRBJ2-5
D gene: TRBD1
clone size: many
V gene: TRBV12-3/TRBV12-4
CDR3 DNA: TGTGCCAGCAGTCCCCTCCGGGACAGGGCGCACCAAGAGACCCAGTACTTC
CDR3 protein: CASSPLRDRAHQETQYF

J gene: TRBJ2-7
D gene: -
clone size: few
V gene: TRBV7-9
CDR3 DNA: TGTGCCAGCAGCAGCACAGAAACCCGCTCCTACGAGCAGTACTTC
CDR3 protein: CASSSTETRSYEQYF

J gene: TRBJ2-1
D gene: -
clone size: many
V gene: TRBV9
CDR3 DNA: TGTGCCAGCAGCGCCGCCACGAACAATGAGCAGTTCTTC
CDR3 protein: CASSAATNNEQFF

J gene: TRBJ2-6
D gene: -
clone size: many
V gene: TRBV6-5
CDR3 DNA: TGTGCCAGCAGTGGACGACGGATGGTTTCGGAAGGGGCCAACGTCCTGACTTTC
CDR3 protein: CASSGRRMVSEGANVLTF

J gene: TRBJ2-2
D gene: TRBD1
clone size: many
V gene: TRBV5-1
CDR3 DNA: TGCGCCAGCAGGGACAGGCTATCCGGGGAGCTGTTTTTT
CDR3 protein: CASRDRLSGELFF

J gene: TRBJ1-2
D gene: -
clone size: -
V gene: TRBV24-1
CDR3 DNA: TGTGCCACCAGTAGTCTGGAGACTCTCAACTATGGCTACACCTTC
CDR3 protein: CATSSLETLNYGYTF

J gene: TRBJ2-1
D gene: -
clone size: few
V gene: TRBV2
CDR3 DNA: TGTGCCAGCACCCCCGGAGCGTACAATGAGCAGTTCTTC
CDR3 protein: CASTPGAYNEQFF

J gene: TRBJ2-5
D gene: -
clone size: -
V gene: TRBV20-1
CDR3 DNA: TGCAGTGCTAGATCGGGAGTCAAGGAGACCCAGTACTTC
CDR3 protein: CSARSGVKETQYF

J gene: TRBJ1-1
D gene: -
clone size: -
V gene: TRBV28
CDR3 DNA: TGTGCCAGCAATTTGCGACAGATCGAAGCTTTCTTT
CDR3 protein: CASNLRQIEAFF

J gene: TRBJ1-5
D gene: TRBD1
clone size: -
V gene: TRBV7-3
CDR3 DNA: TGTGCCAGCAGCTTAATCCCCGGGACAGCCCAAGAGACCCAGCATTTT
CDR3 protein: CASSLIPGTAQETQHF

J gene: TRBJ1-5
D gene: -
clone size: many
V gene: TRBV20-1
CDR3 DNA: TGCAGTGCTAGGTTTCGGGGCTCACAGCCCCAGCATTTT
CDR3 protein: CSARFRGSQPQHF

J gene: TRBJ2-5
D gene: -
clone size: -
V gene: TRBV6-1
CDR3 DNA: TGTGCCAGCAGTGACAGGGAACGATATGCGGAGACCCAGTACTTC
CDR3 protein: CASSDRERYAETQYF

J gene: TRBJ2-7
D gene: TRBD1
clone size: many
V gene: TRBV12-5
CDR3 DNA: TGTGCTAGTGGTTTGTCCGGACAGGGACGCGAGCAGTACTTC
CDR3 protein: CASGLSGQGREQYF

J gene: TRBJ1-3
D gene: -
clone size: few
V gene: TRBV19
CDR3 DNA: TGTGCCAGCGGCGGGATGACCTCTGGAAACACCATATATTTT
CDR3 protein: CASGGMTSGNTIYF

J gene: TRBJ2-7
D gene: -
clone size: few
V gene: TRBV5-1
CDR3 DNA: TGCGCCAGCAGCTTGGGATATTACTCCTACGAGCAGTACTTC
CDR3 protein: CASSLGYYSYEQYF

J gene: TRBJ2-7
D gene: -
clone size: -
V gene: TRBV5-1
CDR3 DNA: TGCGCCAGCAGCTCTGGTTTGGGGTCCTACGAGCAGTACTTC
CDR3 protein: CASSSGLGSYEQYF

J gene: TRBJ2-2
D gene: -
clone size: many
V gene: TRBV6-5
CDR3 DNA: TGTGCCAGCAGAAATACAGGCACCGGGGAGCTGTTTTTT
CDR3 protein: CASRNTGTGELFF

J gene: TRBJ1-5
D gene: -
clone size: many
V gene: TRBV7-8
CDR3 DNA: TGTGCCAGCAGCTTAGGACGGTTTGGTCAGCCCCAGCATTTT
CDR3 protein: CASSLGRFGQPQHF

J gene: TRBJ1-1
D gene: -
clone size: -
V gene: TRBV28
CDR3 DNA: TGTGCCAGCAGTTTAGTTTCGGGTACAGGGTACACTGAAGCTTTCTTT
CDR3 protein: CASSLVSGTGYTEAFF

J gene: TRBJ1-2
D gene: TRBD1
clone size: -
V gene: TRBV29-1
CDR3 DNA: TGCAGCGTTGAGACGGACAGGGCAGATGGCTACACCTTC
CDR3 protein: CSVETDRADGYTF

J gene: TRBJ1-1
D gene: -
clone size: -
V gene: TRBV7-4
CDR3 DNA: TGTGCCAGCAGCTTAGTGGGGGATACATGGGACACTGTAGCTTTCTTT
CDR3 protein: CASSLVGDTWDTVAFF

J gene: TRBJ2-7
D gene: -
clone size: few
V gene: TRBV7-2
CDR3 DNA: TGTGCCAGCAGCTTAGGGGGGTCCCGTGGTGAGCAGTACTTC
CDR3 protein: CASSLGGSRGEQYF

J gene: TRBJ1-2
D gene: -
clone size: many
V gene: TRBV9
CDR3 DNA: TGTGCCAGCAGCCCCATGGGGGGGGGAAACTACCCCTATGGCTACACCTTC
CDR3 protein: CASSPMGGGNYPYGYTF

J gene: TRBJ2-5
D gene: -
clone size: -
V gene: TRBV24-1
CDR3 DNA: TGTGCCACCAGTGGAGGGGGTACCCAGTACTTC
CDR3 protein: CATSGGGTQYF

J gene: TRBJ2-5
D gene: -
clone size: many
V gene: TRBV5-1
CDR3 DNA: TGCGCCACCCAGCCCGGGCCAGAGACCCAGTACTTC
CDR3 protein: CATQPGPETQYF

J gene: TRBJ1-4
D gene: TRBD1
clone size: -
V gene: TRBV19
CDR3 DNA: TGTGCCAGTATTCGGGACAGCGGATCTGAAAAACTGTTTTTT
CDR3 protein: CASIRDSGSEKLFF

J gene: TRBJ1-2
D gene: TRBD1
clone size: -
V gene: TRBV29-1
CDR3 DNA: TGCAGCGCCGTCCGGACAGGGAACTATGGCTACACCTTC
CDR3 protein: CSAVRTGNYGYTF